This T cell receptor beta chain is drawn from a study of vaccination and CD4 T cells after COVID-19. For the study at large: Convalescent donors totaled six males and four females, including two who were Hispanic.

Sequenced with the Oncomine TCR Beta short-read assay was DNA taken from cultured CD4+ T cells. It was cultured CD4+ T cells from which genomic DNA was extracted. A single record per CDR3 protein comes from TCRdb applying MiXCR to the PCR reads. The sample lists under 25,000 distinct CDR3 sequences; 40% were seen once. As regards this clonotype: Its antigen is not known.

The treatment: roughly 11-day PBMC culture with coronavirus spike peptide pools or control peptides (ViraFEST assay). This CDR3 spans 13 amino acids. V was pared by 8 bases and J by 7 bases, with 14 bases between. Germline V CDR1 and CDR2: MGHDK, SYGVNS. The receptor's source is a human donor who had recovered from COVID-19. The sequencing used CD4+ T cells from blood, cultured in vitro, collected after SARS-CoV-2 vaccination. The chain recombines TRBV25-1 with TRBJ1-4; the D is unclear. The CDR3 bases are TGTGCCAGCTCCGGGAGGAGGAGTGAAAAACTGTTTTTT. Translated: CASSGRRSEKLFF.